This T cell receptor beta chain originates from a study of T cell responses to AZD1222 COVID-19 vaccine. Turning to this clone: The antigen remains undetermined.

Only in-frame clones appear in the TCRdb table, and some are missing; sequencing was by immunoSEQ multiplex PCR. Of 99,000 or so clones listed, 93% are singletons. The study, taken as a whole, reports: Seropositive at baseline were only a handful of AZD1222 recipients. Mostly white British, mostly female donors; authors suggested clonal diversity may be underestimated. Close to half of all spike-specific TCRs reportedly target regions of the variants that are unmutated.

Between the trimmed V and J ends, which lost 2 bases and 6 bases, there was a span of 7 bases. The germline CDR1 and CDR2 sequences are SGHAT and FQNNGV. The CDR3 extends over 12 amino acids. The gene calls are TRBV11-2 and TRBJ1-1, with D maybe TRBD1 (5 bases). The source was peripheral blood, collected on day 0 of AZD1222 vaccination. The receptor was derived from an adult in good health. CDR3 nucleotide sequence: TGTGCCAGCAGCTTACAGGGCTCTGAAGCTTTCTTT. It codes for CASSLQGSEAFF.